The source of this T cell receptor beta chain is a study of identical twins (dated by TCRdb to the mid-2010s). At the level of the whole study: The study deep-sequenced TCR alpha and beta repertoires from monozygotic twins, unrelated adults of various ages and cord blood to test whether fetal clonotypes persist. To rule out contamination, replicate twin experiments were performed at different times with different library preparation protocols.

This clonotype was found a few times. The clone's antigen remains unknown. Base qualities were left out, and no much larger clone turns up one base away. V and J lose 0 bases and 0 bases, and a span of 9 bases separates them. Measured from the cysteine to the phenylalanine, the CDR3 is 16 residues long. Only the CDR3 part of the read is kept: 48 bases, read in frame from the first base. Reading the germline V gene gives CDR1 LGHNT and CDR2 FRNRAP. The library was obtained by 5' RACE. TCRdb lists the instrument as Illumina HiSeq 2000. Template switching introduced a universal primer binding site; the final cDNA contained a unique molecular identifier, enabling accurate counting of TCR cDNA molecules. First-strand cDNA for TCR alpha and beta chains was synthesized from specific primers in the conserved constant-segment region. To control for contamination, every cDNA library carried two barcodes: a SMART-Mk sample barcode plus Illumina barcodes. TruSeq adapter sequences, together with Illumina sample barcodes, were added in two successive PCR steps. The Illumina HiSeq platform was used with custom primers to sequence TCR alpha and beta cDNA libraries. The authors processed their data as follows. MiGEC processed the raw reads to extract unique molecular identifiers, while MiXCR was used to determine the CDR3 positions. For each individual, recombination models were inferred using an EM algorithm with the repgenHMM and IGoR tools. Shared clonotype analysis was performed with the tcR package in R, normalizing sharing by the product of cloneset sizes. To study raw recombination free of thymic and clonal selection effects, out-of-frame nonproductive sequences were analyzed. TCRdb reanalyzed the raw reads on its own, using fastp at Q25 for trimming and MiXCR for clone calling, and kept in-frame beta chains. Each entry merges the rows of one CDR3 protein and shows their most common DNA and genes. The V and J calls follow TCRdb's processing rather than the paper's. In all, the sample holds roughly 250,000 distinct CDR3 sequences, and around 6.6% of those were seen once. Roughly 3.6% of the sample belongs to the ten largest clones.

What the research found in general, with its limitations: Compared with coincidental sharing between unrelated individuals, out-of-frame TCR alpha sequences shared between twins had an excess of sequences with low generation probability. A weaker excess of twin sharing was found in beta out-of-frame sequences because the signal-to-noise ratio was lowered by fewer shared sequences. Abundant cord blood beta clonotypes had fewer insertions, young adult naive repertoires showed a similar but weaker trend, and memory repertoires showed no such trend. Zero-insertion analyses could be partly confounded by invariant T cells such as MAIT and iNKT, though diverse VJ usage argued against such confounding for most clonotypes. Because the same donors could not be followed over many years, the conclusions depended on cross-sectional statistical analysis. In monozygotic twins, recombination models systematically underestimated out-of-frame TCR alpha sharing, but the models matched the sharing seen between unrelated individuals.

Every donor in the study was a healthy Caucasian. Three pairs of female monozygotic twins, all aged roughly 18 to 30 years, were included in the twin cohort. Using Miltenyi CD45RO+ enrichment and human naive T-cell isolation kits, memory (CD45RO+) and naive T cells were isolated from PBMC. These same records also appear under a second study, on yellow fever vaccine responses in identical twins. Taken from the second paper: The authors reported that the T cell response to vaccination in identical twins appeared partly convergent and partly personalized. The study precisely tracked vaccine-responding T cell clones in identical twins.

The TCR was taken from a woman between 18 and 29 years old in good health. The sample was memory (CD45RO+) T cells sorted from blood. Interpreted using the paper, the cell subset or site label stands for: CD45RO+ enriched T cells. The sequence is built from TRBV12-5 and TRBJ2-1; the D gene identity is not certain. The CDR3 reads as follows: CASGLVRQSSYNEQFF. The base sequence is TGTGCTAGTGGTTTGGTAAGGCAGAGCTCCTACAATGAGCAGTTCTTC.